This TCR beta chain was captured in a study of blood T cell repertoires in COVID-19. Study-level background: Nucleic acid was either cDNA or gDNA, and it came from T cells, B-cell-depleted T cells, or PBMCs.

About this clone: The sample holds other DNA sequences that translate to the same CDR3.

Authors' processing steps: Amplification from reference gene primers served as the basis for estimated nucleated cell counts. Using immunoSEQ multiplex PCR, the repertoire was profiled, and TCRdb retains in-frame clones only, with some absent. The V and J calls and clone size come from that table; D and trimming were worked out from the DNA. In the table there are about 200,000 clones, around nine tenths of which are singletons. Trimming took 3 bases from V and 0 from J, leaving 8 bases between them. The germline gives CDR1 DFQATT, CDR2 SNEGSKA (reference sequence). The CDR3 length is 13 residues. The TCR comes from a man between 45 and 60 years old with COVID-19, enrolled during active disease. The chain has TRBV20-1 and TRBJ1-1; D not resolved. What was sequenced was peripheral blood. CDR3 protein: CSASSRVNTEAFF. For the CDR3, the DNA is TGCAGTGCTAGTTCGAGGGTGAACACTGAAGCTTTCTTT.